These 13 T cell receptor beta chains came from one sample sequenced in a study of blood T cell repertoires in COVID-19. Data came from immunoSEQ multiplex PCR; TCRdb stores just in-frame clones and leaves some out. The sample lists a few hundred thousand clones, over 75% occurring once. The sequenced sample consisted of peripheral blood. These receptors all come from a woman between 65 and 79 years old with COVID-19, enrolled during active disease.

The CDR3 sequence is CATSVPGQGLGGNQPQHF. The CDR3 bases are TGTGCCACCAGTGTTCCGGGACAGGGGCTCGGGGGCAATCAGCCCCAGCATTTT. The chain recombines TRBV24-1 with TRBJ1-5, with 10 positions matching TRBD1. The CDR3 runs 18 residues. The trim removed 5 bases at V and 2 bases at J, leaving 11 bases unmatched. Germline-derived CDR1 and CDR2 are KGHDR and SFDVKD.

The chain is built from TRBV6-6 and TRBJ2-3, with a possible D match to TRBD2 (6 bases). Trimming cost V 8 bases and J 2 bases, with 11 bases left between them. Germline-derived CDR1 and CDR2 are MNHNY and SVGAGI (reference sequence). This CDR3 region has 13 residues. CDR3 amino acids: CASDSGFTDTQYF. CDR3 DNA sequence: TGTGCCAGCGATAGCGGATTCACAGATACGCAGTATTTT.

The chain carries TRBV3-1 (or the pseudogene TRBV3-2) and TRBJ1-1; D not resolved. The CDR3 contains 15 residues. Trimming took off 1 base at V and 4 bases at J, with 13 bases between the two ends. From germline, CDR1 is LGHDT and CDR2 YNNKEL (reference sequence). This CDR3 reads CASSQGTTGSTEAFF. The CDR3 bases are TGTGCCAGCAGCCAAGGAACTACGGGGAGCACTGAAGCTTTCTTT.

The gene calls are TRBV3-1 (or the pseudogene TRBV3-2) and TRBJ1-2; a weak D match, TRBD1 (5 bases). Germline V gene lookup returns CDR1 LGHDT and CDR2 YNNKEL (reference sequence). Trimming shortened V by 1 base and J by 3 bases, and 9 bases separated the two germline ends. There are 14 residues in the CDR3. The CDR3: CASSQVGLYYGYTF. CDR3 nucleotide sequence: TGTGCCAGCAGCCAAGTGGGGCTTTACTATGGCTACACCTTC.

In DNA, the CDR3 is TGTGCCAGCAGCCAGGAGGGGCACATTCAGTACTTC. Protein: CASSQEGHIQYF. The chain has TRBV4-2 and TRBJ2-4, with a possible D match to TRBD2 (6 bases). The V and J ends lost 3 bases and 8 bases respectively, with 8 bases between them. Germline V gene data show CDR1 as LGHNA and CDR2 as YNFKEQ. The CDR3 is made up of 12 amino acids.

V and J are TRBV28 and TRBJ1-6; 7 nucleotides match TRBD1. CDR3 length: 16 amino acids. J lost 5 bases, V lost 5 bases, and 9 bases had no gene match. Germline assignment: CDR1 MDHEN and CDR2 SYDVKM. The CDR3 is CASSPPSGGHNSPLHF. The CDR3 DNA follows: TGTGCCAGCAGTCCACCCTCAGGGGGGCATAATTCACCCCTCCACTTT.

This clone was observed a few times. The chain links TRBV5-1 to TRBJ2-7; TRBD1 aligns across 9 bases. The trim removed 5 bases at V and 4 bases at J, leaving 10 bases unmatched. The CDR3 length is 15 residues. The germline V gene encodes CDR1 SGHRS and CDR2 YFSETQ. The CDR3 nucleotides read TGCGCCAGCAGAAACGGGGACAGGGCTTTTTACGAGCAGTACTTC. Its translation: CASRNGDRAFYEQYF. Supplemented by reference TRBV5-1 and TRBJ2-7, the full variable domain reads KAGVTQTPRYLIKTRGQQVTLSCSPISGHRSVSWYQQTPGQGLQFLFEYFSETQRNKGNFPGRFSGRQFSNSRSEMNVSTLELGDSALYLCASRNGDRAFYEQYFGPGTRLTVT.

The chain combines TRBV27 with TRBJ2-2; 7 positions agree with TRBD1. Looked up from germline, CDR1 is MNHEY and CDR2 is SMNVEV (reference sequence). The CDR3 has 14 amino acids. Unmatched junction bases numbered 6, after V lost 5 bases and J lost 6 bases. CDR3 bases: TGTGCCAGCAGTCTACGACAGGGTGCCGGGGAGCTGTTTTTT. This sequence encodes CASSLRQGAGELFF.

In its sample, this clone was seen once. The genes are TRBV6-5 and TRBJ2-1, with TRBD1 matching 8 bases. Trimming took 10 bases from V and 8 from J; bases not matched to a gene: 7. The CDR3 extends over 12 amino acids. From germline, CDR1 is MNHEY and CDR2 SVGAGI. The CDR3 loop is CATKDRADEQFF. CDR3 DNA sequence: TGTGCCACCAAGGACAGGGCCGATGAGCAGTTCTTC.

The rearrangement uses TRBV28 and TRBJ1-1; D not certain. The CDR3 contains 12 residues. Trimming took off 5 bases at V and 9 bases at J, with 13 bases between the two ends. Germline V lookup: CDR1 MDHEN, CDR2 SYDVKM. CDR3 nucleotide sequence: TGTGCCAGCAGTACAGCCGGGAAGCAAGCTTTCTTT. This sequence encodes CASSTAGKQAFF. The full variable domain, completed using reference TRBV28 and TRBJ1-1, is DVKVTQSSRYLVKRTGEKVFLECVQDMDHENMFWYRQDPGLGLRLIYFSYDVKMKEKGDIPEGYSVSREKKERFSLILESASTNQTSMYLCASSTAGKQAFFGQGTRLTVV.

V gene TRBV10-1 combines with J gene TRBJ2-2; 10 positions match TRBD1. The CDR3 has 15 amino acids. Germline assignment: CDR1 WNHNN and CDR2 SYGVQD (reference sequence). The trim removed 4 bases at V and 6 bases at J, leaving 5 bases unmatched. The CDR3 DNA reads as TGCGCCAGCAGTGTGGGACAGGGGTTCCCCGGGGAGCTGTTTTTT. Translation gives CASSVGQGFPGELFF.

The V call is TRBV7-9, the J call TRBJ1-1; 10 bases align to TRBD1. The V gene end was trimmed by 4 bases and the J gene end by 7 bases; junction bases not matched to a gene: 9. This CDR3 has 15 amino acids. The germline V gene has CDR1 SEHNR and CDR2 FQNEAQ (reference sequence). Written as DNA, the CDR3 is TGTGCCAGCAGCTCACGGACAGGGGGGTTAGGTGAAGCTTTCTTT. It is translated as CASSSRTGGLGEAFF.

J is TRBJ1-2 and V is TRBV27; 8 nucleotides agree with TRBD1. The CDR3 length is 14 residues. The germline V gene encodes CDR1 MNHEY and CDR2 SMNVEV (reference sequence). V lost 5 bases and J lost 1; bases outside the gene matches: 3. This CDR3 reads CASSGTGGNYGYTF. The CDR3 nucleotides are TGTGCCAGCAGTGGAACAGGGGGTAACTATGGCTACACCTTC.